This entry features one TCR beta chain sequence. Its target is unknown. The germline CDR1 and CDR2 sequences are MDHEN and SYDVKM. The CDR3 spans 15 residues. The V end was cut by 7 bases, the J end by 0 bases, with 12 bases between. Measured with immunoSEQ multiplex PCR; TCRdb has only the in-frame clones, and not every one. The sample records over 60,000 clones, under 95% being singletons. This sample is part of a study of PD-1 blockade in classical Hodgkin lymphoma. Looking at the study overall: Every 2 weeks, patients got 3 mg/kg intravenous nivolumab.

Overall study results and limits: The drivers behind the repertoire differences, possibly disease activity or prior therapy, remain undefined. A significant rise in TCR diversity was seen by C4D1 for CD4+ cells but not for CD8+ cells.

Time point given: cycle 4 day 1 (C4D1), after five to seven weeks of nivolumab. There was relapse after autologous stem cell transplantation in every patient, and there was variation in brentuximab vedotin exposure. The rearrangement uses TRBV28 and TRBJ2-2; weak D call: TRBD1 (6 bases). The sample was peripheral blood mononuclear cells (PBMCs), taken before the fourth cycle of nivolumab. The TCR sequence derives from a human donor with classical Hodgkin lymphoma. The CDR3 region is CASNTDSANTGELFF. The DNA of the CDR3 is TGTGCCAGCAACACGGACAGCGCGAACACCGGGGAGCTGTTTTTT.